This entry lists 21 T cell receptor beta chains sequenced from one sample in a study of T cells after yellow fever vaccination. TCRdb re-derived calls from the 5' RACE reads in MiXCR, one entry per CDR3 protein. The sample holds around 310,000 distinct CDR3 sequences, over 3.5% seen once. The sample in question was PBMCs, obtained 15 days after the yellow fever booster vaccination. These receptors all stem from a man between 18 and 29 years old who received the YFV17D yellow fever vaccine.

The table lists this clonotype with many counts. DNA for the CDR3: TGCGCCAGCAGCCAAGGTGGTCTAGCGGGGGGGCCGGGCACCGGGGAGCTGTTTTTT. It codes for CASSQGGLAGGPGTGELFF. V gene TRBV4-3 combines with J gene TRBJ2-2, with TRBD2 identical over 12 bases. CDR1 is LGHNA, CDR2 YSLEER, per germline. J was trimmed by 4 bases and V by 1 base; bases with no gene match: 10. The CDR3 has 19 amino acids.

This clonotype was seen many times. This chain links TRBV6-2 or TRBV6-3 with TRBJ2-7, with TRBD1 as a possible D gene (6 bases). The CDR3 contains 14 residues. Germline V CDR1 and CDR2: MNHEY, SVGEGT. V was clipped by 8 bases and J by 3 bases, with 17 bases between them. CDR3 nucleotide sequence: TGTGCCAGCGAGCAACAGGGCCGTGGCTACGAGCAGTACTTC. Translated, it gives CASEQQGRGYEQYF.

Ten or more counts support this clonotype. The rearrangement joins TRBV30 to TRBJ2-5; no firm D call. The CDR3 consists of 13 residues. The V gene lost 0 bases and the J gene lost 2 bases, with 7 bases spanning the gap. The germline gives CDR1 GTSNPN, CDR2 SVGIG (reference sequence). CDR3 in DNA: TGTGCCTGGAGTGTACGGGTTCAAGAGACCCAGTACTTC. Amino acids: CAWSVRVQETQYF.

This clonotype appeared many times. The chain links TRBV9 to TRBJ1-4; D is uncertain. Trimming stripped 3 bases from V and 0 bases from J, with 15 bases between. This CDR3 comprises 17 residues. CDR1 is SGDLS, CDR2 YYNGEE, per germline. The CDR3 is CASSARHGGATNEKLFF. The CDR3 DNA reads TGTGCCAGCAGCGCCCGACATGGAGGAGCAACTAATGAAAAACTGTTTTTT.

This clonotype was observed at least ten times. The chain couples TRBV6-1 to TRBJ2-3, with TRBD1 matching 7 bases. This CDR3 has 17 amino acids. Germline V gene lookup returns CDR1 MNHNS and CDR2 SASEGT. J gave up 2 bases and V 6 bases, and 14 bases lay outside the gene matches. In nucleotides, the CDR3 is TGTGCCAGCAGAACAGGGGTAGGCCCCAGCCCCACAGATACGCAGTATTTT. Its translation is CASRTGVGPSPTDTQYF.

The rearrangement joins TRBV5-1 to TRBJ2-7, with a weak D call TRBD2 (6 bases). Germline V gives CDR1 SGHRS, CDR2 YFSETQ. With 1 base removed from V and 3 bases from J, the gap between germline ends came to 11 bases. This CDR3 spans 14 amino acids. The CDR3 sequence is CASSLSGTDYEQYF. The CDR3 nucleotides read TGCGCCAGCAGCTTGTCGGGGACTGACTACGAGCAGTACTTC.

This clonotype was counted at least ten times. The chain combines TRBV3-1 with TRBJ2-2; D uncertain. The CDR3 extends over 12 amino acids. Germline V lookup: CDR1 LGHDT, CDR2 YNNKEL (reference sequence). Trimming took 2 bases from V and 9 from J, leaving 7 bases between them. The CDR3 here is CASSQLSRELFF. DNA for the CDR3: TGTGCCAGCAGCCAACTCAGTAGGGAGCTGTTTTTT.

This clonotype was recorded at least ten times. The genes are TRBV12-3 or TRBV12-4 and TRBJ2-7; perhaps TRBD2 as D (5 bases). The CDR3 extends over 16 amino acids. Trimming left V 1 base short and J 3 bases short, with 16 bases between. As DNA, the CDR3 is TGTGCCAGCAGTTTAGGGTCTGCGGGCCCAGGCTACGAGCAGTACTTC. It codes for CASSLGSAGPGYEQYF.

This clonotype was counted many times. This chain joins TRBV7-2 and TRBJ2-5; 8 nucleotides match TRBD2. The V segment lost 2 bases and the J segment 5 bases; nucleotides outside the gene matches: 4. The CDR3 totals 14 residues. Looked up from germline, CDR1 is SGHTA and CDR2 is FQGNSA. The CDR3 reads CASSLFSGVETQYF. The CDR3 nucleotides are TGTGCCAGCAGCTTATTTAGCGGGGTTGAGACCCAGTACTTC.

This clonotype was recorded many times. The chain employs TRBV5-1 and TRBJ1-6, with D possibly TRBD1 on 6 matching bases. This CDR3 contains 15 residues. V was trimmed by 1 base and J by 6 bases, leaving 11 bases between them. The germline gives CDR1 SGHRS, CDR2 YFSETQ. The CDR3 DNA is TGCGCCAGCAGCTTGACAGGGCTTGTTAATTCACCCCTCCACTTT. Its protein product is CASSLTGLVNSPLHF.

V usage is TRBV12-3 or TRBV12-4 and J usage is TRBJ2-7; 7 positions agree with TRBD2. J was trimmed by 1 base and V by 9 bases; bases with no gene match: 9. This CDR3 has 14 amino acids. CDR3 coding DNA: TGTGCCAGTAGCATGGGCGGGAGATCCTACGAGCAGTACTTC. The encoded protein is CASSMGGRSYEQYF.

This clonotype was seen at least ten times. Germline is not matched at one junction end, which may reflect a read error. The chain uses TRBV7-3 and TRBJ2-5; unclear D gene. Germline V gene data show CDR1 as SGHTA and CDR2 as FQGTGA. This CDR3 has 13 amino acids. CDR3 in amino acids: CASSLNSQETQYF. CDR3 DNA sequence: TGTGCCAGCAGTTTAAACAGTCAAGAGACCCAGTACTTC.

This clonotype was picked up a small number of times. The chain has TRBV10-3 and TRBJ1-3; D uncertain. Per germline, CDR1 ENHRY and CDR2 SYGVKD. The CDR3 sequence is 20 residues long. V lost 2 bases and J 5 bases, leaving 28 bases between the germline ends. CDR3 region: CAISEMKRSETGLARNTIYF. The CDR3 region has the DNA TGTGCCATCAGTGAGATGAAGAGGAGCGAAACTGGGCTGGCCCGAAACACCATATATTTT.

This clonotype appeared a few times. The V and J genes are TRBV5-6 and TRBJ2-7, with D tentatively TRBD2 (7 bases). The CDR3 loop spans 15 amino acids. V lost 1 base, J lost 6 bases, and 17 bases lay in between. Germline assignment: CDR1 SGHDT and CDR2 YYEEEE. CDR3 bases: TGTGCCAGCAGCTTGCTGGGGGGGGCGCGGGGCGAGCAGTACGTC. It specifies CASSLLGGARGEQYV.

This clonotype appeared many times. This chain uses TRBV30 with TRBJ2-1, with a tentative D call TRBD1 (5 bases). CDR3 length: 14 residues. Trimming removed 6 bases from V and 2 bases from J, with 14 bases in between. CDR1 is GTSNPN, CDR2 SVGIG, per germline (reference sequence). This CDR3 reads CACSGWSAYNEQFF. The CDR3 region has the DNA TGTGCCTGTTCAGGGTGGTCGGCCTACAATGAGCAGTTCTTC.

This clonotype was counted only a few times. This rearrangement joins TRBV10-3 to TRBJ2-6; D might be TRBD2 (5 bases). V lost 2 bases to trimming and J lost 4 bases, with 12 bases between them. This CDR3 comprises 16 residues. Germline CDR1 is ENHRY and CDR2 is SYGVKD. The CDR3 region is CAISEGRGSGANVLTF. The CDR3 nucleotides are TGTGCCATCAGTGAGGGGAGAGGTTCCGGGGCCAACGTCCTGACTTTC.

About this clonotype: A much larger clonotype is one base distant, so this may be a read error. CDR3 sequence (DNA): TGCGCCAGCAGCTTCCTGCCTAGCGGGGACACAGATACGCAGTATTTT. Protein sequence: CASSFLPSGDTDTQYF. The gene calls are TRBV5-1 and TRBJ2-3; 9 nucleotides align to TRBD2. The CDR3 is made up of 16 amino acids. V was pared by 2 bases and J by 2 bases, with 6 bases of the junction left unmatched. The germline CDR1 and CDR2 sequences are SGHRS and YFSETQ.

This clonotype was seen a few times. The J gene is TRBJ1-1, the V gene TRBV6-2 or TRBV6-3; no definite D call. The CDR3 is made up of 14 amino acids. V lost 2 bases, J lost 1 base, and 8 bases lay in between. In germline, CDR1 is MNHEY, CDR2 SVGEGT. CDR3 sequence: CASSYPPGNTEAFF. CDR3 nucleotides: TGTGCCAGCAGTTACCCGCCAGGGAACACTGAAGCTTTCTTT.

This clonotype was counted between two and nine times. CDR3 DNA sequence: TGCGCCAGCAGTGAGTCCTGGAATGAGCAGTTCTTC. Protein product: CASSESWNEQFF. The chain links TRBV10-1 to TRBJ2-1, with unresolved D. The CDR3 runs to 12 residues. Germline assignment: CDR1 WNHNN and CDR2 SYGVQD (reference sequence). V gave up 0 bases and J gave up 7 bases, with 4 bases separating them.

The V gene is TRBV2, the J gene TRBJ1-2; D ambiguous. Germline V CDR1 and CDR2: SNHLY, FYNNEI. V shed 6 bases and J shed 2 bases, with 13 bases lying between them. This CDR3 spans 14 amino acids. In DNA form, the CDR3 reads TGTGCCAGCAGGGAACCGGACGGGAACTATGGCTACACCTTC. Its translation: CASREPDGNYGYTF.

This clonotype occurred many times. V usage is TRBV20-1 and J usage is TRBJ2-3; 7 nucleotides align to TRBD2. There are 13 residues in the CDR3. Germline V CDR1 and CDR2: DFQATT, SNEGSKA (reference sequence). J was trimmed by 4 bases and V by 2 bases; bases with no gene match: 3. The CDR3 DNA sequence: TGCAGTGCTAGACTTGCGGGGGCAGATACGCAGTATTTT. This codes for CSARLAGADTQYF.